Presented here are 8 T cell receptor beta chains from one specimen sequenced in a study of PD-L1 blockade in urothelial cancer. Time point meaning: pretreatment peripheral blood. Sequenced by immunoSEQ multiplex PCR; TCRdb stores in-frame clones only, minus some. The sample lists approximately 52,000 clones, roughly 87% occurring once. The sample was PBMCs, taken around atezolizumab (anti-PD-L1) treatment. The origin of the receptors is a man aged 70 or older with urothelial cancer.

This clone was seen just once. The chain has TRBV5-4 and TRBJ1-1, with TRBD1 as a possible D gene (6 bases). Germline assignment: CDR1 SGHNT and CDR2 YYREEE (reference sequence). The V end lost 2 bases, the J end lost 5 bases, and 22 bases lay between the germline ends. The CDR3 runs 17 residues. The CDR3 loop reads CASSFHRDIWGWTEAFF. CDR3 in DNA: TGTGCCAGCAGCTTCCACCGGGACATCTGGGGATGGACTGAAGCTTTCTTT.

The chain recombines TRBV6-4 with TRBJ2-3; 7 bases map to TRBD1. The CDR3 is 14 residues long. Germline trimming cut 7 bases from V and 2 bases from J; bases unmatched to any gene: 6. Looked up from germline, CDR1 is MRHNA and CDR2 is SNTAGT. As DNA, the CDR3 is TGTGCCAGCACCTTCGGACAGGCCACAGATACGCAGTATTTT. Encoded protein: CASTFGQATDTQYF.

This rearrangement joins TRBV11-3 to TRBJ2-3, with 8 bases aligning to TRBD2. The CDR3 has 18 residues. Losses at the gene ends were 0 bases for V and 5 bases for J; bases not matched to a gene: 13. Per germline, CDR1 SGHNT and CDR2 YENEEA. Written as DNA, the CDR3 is TGTGCCAGCAGCTTAGATGCCCCGGGGGCGGGAGGAGGAGATACGCAGTATTTT. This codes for CASSLDAPGAGGGDTQYF.

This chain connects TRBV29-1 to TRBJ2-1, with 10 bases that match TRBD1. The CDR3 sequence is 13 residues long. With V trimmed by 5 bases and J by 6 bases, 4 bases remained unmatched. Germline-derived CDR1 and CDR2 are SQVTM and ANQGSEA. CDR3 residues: CSVTGTGANEQFF. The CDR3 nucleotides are TGCAGCGTTACCGGGACAGGGGCCAATGAGCAGTTCTTC.

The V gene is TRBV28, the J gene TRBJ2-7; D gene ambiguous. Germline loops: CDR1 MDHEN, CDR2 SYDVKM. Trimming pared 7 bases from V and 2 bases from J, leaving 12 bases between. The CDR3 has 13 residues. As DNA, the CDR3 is TGTGCCAGCAATCGCGGCGGAACCTACGAGCAGTACTTC. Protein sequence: CASNRGGTYEQYF.

The CDR3: CSVTRQGSYEQYF. DNA of the CDR3: TGCAGCGTCACTAGACAGGGGAGCTACGAGCAGTACTTC. The gene calls are TRBV29-1 and TRBJ2-7; 8 bases align to TRBD1. The CDR3 sequence is 13 residues long. The germline gives CDR1 SQVTM, CDR2 ANQGSEA. Trimming cost V 6 bases and J 3 bases; bases outside gene matches: 7.

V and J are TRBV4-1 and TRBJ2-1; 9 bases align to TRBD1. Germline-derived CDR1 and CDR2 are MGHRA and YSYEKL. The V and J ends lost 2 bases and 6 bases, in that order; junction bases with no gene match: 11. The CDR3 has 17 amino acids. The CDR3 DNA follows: TGCGCCAGCAGCCAAAGACCGGGACAGGGTTCTGCCAATGAGCAGTTCTTC. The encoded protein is CASSQRPGQGSANEQFF.

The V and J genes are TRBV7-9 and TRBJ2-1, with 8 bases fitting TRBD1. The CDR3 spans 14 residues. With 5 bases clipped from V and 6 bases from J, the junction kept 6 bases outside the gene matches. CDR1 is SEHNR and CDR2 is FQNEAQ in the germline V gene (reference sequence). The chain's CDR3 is CASSAADRGNEQFF. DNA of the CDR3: TGTGCCAGCAGCGCCGCCGACAGGGGCAATGAGCAGTTCTTC.